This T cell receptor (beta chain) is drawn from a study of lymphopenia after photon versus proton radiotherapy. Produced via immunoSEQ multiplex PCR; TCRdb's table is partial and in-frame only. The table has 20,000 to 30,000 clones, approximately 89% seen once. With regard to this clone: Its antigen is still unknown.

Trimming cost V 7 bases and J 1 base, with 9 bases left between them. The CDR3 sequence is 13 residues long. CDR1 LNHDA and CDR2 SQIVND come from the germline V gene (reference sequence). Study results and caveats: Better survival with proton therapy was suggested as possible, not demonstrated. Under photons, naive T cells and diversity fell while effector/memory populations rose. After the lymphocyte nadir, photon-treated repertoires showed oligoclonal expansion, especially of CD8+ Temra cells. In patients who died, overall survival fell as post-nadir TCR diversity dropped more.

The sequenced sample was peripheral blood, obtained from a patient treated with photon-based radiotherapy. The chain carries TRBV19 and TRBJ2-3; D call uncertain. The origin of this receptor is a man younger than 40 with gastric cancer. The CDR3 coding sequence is TGTGCCAGTAAAGACCCCCGCACAGATACGCAGTATTTT. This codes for CASKDPRTDTQYF.